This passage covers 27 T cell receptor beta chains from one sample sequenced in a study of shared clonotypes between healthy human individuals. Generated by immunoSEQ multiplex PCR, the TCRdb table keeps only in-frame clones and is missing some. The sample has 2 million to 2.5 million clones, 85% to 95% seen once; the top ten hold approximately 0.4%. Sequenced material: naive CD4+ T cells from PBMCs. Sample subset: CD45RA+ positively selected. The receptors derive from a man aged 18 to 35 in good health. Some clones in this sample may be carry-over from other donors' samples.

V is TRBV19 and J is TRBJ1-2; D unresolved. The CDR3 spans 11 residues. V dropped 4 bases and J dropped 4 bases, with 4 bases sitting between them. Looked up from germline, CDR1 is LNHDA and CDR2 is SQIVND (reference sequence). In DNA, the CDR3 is TGTGCCAGTAGTACAGCCTATGGCTACACCTTC. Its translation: CASSTAYGYTF. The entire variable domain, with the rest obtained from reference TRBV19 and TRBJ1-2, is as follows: DGGITQSPKYLFRKEGQNVTLSCEQNLNHDAMYWYRQDPGQGLRLIYYSQIVNDFQKGDIAEGYSVSREKKESFPLTVTSAQKNPTAFYLCASSTAYGYTFGSGTRLTVV.

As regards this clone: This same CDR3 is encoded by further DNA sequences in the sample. This CDR3 is CASSPGTGSYNEQFF. The CDR3 DNA reads as TGTGCCAGCTCACCTGGGACAGGATCTTACAATGAGCAGTTCTTC. V usage is TRBV18 and J usage is TRBJ2-1; TRBD1 agrees at 8 bases. This CDR3 is 15 amino acids long. V gave up 3 bases and J gave up 4 bases; unmatched junction bases: 5. Germline-derived CDR1 and CDR2 are KGHSH and LQKENI.

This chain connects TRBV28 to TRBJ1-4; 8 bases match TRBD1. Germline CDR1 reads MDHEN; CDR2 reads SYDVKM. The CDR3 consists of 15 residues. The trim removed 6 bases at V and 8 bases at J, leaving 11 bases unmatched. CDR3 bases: TGTGCCAGCAGGGATGGACAGGGTGTCGGCGAAAAACTGTTTTTT. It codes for CASRDGQGVGEKLFF. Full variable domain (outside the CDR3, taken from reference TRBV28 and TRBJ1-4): DVKVTQSSRYLVKRTGEKVFLECVQDMDHENMFWYRQDPGLGLRLIYFSYDVKMKEKGDIPEGYSVSREKKERFSLILESASTNQTSMYLCASRDGQGVGEKLFFGSGTQLSVL.

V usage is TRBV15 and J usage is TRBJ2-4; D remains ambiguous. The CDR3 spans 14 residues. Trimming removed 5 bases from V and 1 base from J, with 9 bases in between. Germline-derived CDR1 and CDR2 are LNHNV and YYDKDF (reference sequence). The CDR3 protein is CATSPSMAKNIQYF. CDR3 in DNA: TGTGCCACCAGCCCCTCGATGGCCAAAAACATTCAGTACTTC.

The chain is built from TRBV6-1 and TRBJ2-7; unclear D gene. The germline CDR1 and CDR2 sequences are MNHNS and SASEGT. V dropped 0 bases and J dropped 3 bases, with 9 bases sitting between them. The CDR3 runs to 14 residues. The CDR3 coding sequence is TGTGCCAGCAGTGAAGCGCTTCGCAGCTACGAGCAGTACTTC. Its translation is CASSEALRSYEQYF.

DNA for the CDR3: TGTGCCAGCAGCCAAGATCGGAGGGGCGGACCTAGCACAGATACGCAGTATTTT. It codes for CASSQDRRGGPSTDTQYF. The V gene is TRBV14, the J gene TRBJ2-3, with D perhaps TRBD2 (6 bases). V was clipped by 0 bases and J by 0 bases, with 16 bases between them. This CDR3 is 18 amino acids long. Germline lookup yields CDR1 SGHDN and CDR2 FVKESK.

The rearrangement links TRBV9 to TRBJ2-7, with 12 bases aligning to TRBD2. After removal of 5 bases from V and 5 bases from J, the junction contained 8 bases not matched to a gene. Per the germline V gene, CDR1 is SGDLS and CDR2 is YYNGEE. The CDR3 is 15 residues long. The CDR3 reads CASSRLAGEFNEQYF. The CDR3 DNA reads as TGTGCCAGCAGTAGACTAGCGGGAGAATTCAACGAGCAGTACTTC.

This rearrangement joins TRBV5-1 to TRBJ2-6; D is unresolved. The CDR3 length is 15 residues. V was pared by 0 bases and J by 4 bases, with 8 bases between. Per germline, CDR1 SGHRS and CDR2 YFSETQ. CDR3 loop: CASSLDSHGANVLTF. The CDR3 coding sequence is TGCGCCAGCAGCTTGGACTCCCACGGGGCCAACGTCCTGACTTTC.

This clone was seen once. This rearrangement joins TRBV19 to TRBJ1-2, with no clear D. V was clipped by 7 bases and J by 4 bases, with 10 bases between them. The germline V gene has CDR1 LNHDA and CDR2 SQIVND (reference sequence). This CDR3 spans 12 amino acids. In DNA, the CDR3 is TGTGCCAGTAACAACCGACCCTATGGCTACACCTTC. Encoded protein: CASNNRPYGYTF.

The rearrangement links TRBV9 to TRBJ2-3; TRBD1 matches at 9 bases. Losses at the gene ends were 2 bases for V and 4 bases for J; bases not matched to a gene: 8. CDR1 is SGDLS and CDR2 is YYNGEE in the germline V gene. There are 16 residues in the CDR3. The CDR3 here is CASSVTGTGSADTQYF. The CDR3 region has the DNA TGTGCCAGCAGCGTGACGGGGACAGGGTCAGCAGATACGCAGTATTTT.

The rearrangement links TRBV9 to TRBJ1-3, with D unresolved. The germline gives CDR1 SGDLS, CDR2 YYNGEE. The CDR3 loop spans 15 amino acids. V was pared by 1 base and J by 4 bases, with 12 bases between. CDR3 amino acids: CASSVSGEGGNTIYF. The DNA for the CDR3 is TGTGCCAGCAGCGTAAGTGGGGAGGGCGGAAACACCATATATTTT.

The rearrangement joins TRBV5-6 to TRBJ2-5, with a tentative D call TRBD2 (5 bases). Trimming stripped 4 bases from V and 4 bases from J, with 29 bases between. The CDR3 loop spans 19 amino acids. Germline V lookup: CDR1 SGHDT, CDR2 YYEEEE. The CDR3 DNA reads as TGTGCCAGCAGCCAACAAGTCCGAGACTCGGGAAGAAGATTAGAGACCCAGTACTTC. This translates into CASSQQVRDSGRRLETQYF.

This CDR3 is CAWGGNTIYF. CDR3 bases: TGTGCCTGGGGTGGAAACACCATATATTTT. This chain links TRBV30 with TRBJ1-3, with unresolved D. This CDR3 has 10 amino acids. From germline, CDR1 is GTSNPN and CDR2 SVGIG (reference sequence). The V gene lost 5 bases and the J gene lost 3 bases, with 2 bases spanning the gap. The entire variable domain, with the rest obtained from reference TRBV30 and TRBJ1-3, is as follows: SQTIHQWPATLVQPVGSPLSLECTVEGTSNPNLYWYRQAAGRGLQLLFYSVGIGQISSEVPQNLSASRPQDRQFILSSKKLLLSDSGFYLCAWGGNTIYFGEGSWLTVV.

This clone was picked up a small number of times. CDR3 residues: CASRDGYGYTF. CDR3 sequence (DNA): TGTGCCAGCCGGGACGGCTATGGCTACACCTTC. The chain has TRBV6-1 and TRBJ1-2; the D gene is possibly TRBD1 (5 bases). This CDR3 has 11 amino acids. The germline V and J ends were trimmed by 8 bases and 4 bases, with 8 bases remaining between them. Germline CDR1 MNHNS, CDR2 SASEGT.

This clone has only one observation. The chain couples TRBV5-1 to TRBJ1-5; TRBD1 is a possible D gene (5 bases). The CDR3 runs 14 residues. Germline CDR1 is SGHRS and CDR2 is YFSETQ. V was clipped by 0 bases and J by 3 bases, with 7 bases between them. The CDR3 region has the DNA TGCGCCAGCAGCTTGGTGGGGACCAATCAGCCCCAGCATTTT. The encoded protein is CASSLVGTNQPQHF.

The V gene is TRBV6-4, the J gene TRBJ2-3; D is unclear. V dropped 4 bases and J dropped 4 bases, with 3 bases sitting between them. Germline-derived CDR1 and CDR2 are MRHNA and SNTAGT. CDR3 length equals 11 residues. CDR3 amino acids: CASSGPDTQYF. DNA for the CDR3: TGTGCCAGCAGTGGACCAGATACGCAGTATTTT.

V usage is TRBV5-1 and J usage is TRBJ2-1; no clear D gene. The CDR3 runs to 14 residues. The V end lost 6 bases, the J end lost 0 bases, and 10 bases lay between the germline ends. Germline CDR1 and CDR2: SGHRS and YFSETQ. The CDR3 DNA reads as TGCGCCAGCACCCCAATGAGCTCCTACAATGAGCAGTTCTTC. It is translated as CASTPMSSYNEQFF.

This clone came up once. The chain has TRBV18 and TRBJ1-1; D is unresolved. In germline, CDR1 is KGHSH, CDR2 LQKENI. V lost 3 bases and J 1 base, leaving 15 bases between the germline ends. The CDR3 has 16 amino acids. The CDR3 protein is CASSPGTTNSNTEAFF. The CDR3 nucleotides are TGTGCCAGCTCACCCGGTACCACCAATTCGAACACTGAAGCTTTCTTT.

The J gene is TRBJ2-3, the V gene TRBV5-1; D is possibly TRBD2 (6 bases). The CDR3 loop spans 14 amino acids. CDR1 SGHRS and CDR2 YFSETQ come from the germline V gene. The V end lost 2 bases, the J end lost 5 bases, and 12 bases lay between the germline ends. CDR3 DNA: TGCGCCAGCAGCTTCGCTAGCGAAGGAGATACGCAGTATTTT. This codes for CASSFASEGDTQYF.

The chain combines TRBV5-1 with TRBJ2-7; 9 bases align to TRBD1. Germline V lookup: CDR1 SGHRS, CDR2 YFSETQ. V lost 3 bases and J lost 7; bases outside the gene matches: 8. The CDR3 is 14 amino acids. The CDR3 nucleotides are TGCGCCAGCAGCTATCTACAGGGGGCGACGGAGCAGTACTTC. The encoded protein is CASSYLQGATEQYF.

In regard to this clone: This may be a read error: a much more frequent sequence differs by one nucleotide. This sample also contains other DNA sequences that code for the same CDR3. Here the CDR3 reads CASSLGRQETQYF. CDR3 bases: TGTGCCAGCAGCTTAGGCAGACAAGAGACCCAGTACTTC. V is TRBV7-2 and J is TRBJ2-5; D is uncertain. Trimming stripped 1 base from V and 2 bases from J, with 5 bases between. The CDR3 totals 13 residues. The germline V gene has CDR1 SGHTA and CDR2 FQGNSA.

The CDR3: CASSLRGTRNYGYTF. In DNA, the CDR3 is TGTGCCAGCAGTTTACGGGGAACGAGAAACTATGGCTACACCTTC. This sequence joins TRBV28 and TRBJ1-2; D is uncertain. CDR3 size: 15 residues. V was shortened by 2 bases and J by 2 bases, with 12 bases between the two germline ends. In germline, CDR1 is MDHEN, CDR2 SYDVKM.

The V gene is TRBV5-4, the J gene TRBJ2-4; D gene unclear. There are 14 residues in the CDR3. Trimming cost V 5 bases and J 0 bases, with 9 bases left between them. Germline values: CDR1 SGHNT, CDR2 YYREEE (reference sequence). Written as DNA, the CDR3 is TGTGCCAGCAGTTCGCCCTTAGCCAAAAACATTCAGTACTTC. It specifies CASSSPLAKNIQYF.

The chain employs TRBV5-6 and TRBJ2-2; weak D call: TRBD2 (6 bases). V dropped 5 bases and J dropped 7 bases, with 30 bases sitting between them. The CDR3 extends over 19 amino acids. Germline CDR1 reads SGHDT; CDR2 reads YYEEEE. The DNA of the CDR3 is TGTGCCAGCAGTCACATAATGGGTGATAGCGGAACAAGGGTCGGGGAGCTGTTTTTT. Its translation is CASSHIMGDSGTRVGELFF.

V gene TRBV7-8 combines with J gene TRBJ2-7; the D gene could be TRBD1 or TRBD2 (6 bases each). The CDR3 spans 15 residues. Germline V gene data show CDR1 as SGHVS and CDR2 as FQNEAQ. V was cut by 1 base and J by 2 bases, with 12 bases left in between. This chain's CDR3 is CASSLERGPAYEQYF. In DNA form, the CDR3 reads TGTGCCAGCAGCTTAGAACGGGGGCCGGCCTACGAGCAGTACTTC.

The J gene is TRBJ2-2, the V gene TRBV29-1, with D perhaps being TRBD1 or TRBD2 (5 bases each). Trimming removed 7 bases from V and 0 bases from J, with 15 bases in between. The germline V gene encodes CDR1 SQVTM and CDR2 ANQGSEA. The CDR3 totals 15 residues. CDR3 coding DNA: TGCAGCGACCTCCCGCGAGGGGCGAACACCGGGGAGCTGTTTTTT. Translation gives CSDLPRGANTGELFF.

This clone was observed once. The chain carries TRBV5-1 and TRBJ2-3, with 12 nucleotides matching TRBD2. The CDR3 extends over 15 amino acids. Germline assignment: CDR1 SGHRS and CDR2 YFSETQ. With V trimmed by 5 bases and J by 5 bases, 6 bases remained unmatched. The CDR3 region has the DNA TGCGCCAGCAGACAAGGACTAGCGGGGATAGATACGCAGTATTTT. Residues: CASRQGLAGIDTQYF.